This TCR beta chain is drawn from a study of cytomegalovirus exposure and HLA in healthy donors. Study-level background: A preliminary data release comprised roughly 80 million unique TCRs obtained from HLA-typed donors.

The V and J ends lost 2 bases and 9 bases respectively, with 11 bases between them. This CDR3 comprises 13 residues. Germline loops: CDR1 LNHDA, CDR2 SQIVND (reference sequence). PCR primers comprised 60 Vbeta and 13 Jbeta primers. Clones were sequenced by immunoSEQ multiplex PCR, and TCRdb holds only the in-frame ones, with some missing. There are around 55,000 clones in the sample, with about 9.2% held by the top ten. The study, taken as a whole, reports: 164 TCR beta chains were listed as cytomegalovirus-associated. Common viral pathogens (according to a later analysis) appeared linked to several of the most significant clusters. Reportedly, fewer N-insertions than the approximately 690-donor mean appeared in an Asian-associated ancestry cluster in a later analysis.

Notes on this clone: Its specificity is unknown.

This chain links TRBV19 with TRBJ1-5; no firm D call. Sequencing input: PBMCs. The TCR comes from a man aged 50-60 years in good health and CMV-seropositive. The CDR3 loop reads CASSIPELGPQHF. The CDR3 bases are TGTGCCAGTAGTATACCGGAGCTGGGGCCCCAGCATTTT.